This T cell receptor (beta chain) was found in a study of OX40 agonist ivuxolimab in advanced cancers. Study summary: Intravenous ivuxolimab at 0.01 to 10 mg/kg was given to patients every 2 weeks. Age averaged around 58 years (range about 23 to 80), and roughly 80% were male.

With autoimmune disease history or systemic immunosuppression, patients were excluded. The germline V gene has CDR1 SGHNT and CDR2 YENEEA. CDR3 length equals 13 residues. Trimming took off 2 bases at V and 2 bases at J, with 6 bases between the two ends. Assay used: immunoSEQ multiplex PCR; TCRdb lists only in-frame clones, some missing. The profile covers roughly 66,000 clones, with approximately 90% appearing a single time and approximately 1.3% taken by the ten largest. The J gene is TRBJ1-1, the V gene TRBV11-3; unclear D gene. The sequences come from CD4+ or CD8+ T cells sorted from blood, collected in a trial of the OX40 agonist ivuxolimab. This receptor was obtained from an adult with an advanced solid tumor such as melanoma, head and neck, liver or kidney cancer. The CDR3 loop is CASSLMGNTEAFF. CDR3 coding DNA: TGTGCCAGCAGCTTAATGGGTAACACTGAAGCTTTCTTT.